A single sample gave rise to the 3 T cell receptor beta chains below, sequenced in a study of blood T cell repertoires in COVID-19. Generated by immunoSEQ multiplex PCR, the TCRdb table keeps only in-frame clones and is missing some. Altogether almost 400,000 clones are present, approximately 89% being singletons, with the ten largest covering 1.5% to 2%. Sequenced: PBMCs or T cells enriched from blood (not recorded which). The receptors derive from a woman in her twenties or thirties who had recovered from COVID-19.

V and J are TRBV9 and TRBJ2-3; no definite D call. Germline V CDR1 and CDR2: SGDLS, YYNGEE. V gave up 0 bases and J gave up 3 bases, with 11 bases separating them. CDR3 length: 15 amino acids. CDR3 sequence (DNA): TGTGCCAGCAGCGTAGACTCGGCACAGACAGATACGCAGTATTTT. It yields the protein CASSVDSAQTDTQYF.

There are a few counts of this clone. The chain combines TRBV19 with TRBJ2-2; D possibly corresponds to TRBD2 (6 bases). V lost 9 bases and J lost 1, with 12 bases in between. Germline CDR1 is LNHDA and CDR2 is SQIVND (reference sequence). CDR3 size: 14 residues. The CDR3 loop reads CARYGGMNTGELFF. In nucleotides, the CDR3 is TGTGCCAGGTATGGGGGGATGAACACCGGGGAGCTGTTTTTT.

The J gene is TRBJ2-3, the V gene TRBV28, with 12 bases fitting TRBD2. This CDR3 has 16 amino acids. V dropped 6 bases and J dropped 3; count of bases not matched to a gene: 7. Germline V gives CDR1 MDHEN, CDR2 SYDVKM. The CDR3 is CASRRTSGAKTDTQYF. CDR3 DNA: TGTGCCAGCAGAAGGACTAGCGGGGCGAAGACAGATACGCAGTATTTT. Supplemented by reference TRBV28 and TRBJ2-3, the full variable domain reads DVKVTQSSRYLVKRTGEKVFLECVQDMDHENMFWYRQDPGLGLRLIYFSYDVKMKEKGDIPEGYSVSREKKERFSLILESASTNQTSMYLCASRRTSGAKTDTQYFGPGTRLTVL.